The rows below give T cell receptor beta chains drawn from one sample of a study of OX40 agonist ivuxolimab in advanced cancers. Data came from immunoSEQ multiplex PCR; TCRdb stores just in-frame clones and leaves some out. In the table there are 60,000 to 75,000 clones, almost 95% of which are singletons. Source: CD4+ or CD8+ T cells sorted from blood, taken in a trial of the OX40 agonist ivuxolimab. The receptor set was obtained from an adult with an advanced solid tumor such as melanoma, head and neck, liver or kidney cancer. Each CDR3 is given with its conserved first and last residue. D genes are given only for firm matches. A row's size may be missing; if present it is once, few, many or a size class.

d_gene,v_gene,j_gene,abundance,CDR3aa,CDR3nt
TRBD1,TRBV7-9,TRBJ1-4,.,CASSSDRNEKLFF,TGTGCCAGCAGCTCGGACAGGAATGAAAAACTGTTTTTT
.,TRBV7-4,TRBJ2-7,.,CASRHVAEQYF,TGTGCCAGCAGACACGTAGCCGAGCAGTACTTC
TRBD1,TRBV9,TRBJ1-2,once,CASSGTGQEDGYTF,TGTGCCAGCAGCGGAACGGGACAGGAGGATGGCTACACCTTC
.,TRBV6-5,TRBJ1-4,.,CASGSSEKLFF,TGTGCCAGTGGCAGCTCCGAAAAACTGTTTTTT
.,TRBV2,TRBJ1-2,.,CASSEVWRGSYGYTF,TGTGCCAGCAGTGAAGTATGGCGGGGATCCTATGGCTACACCTTC
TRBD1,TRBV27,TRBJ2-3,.,CASSLQGADTQYF,TGTGCCAGCAGTCTACAGGGGGCAGATACGCAGTATTTT
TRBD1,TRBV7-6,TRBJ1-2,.,CASSPGTGSDGYTF,TGTGCCAGCAGCCCCGGGACAGGGTCTGATGGCTACACCTTC
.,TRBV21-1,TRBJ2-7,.,CASSKGSRTSSPDEQYF,TGTGCCAGCAGCAAAGGATCCCGGACTAGCTCTCCGGACGAGCAGTACTTC
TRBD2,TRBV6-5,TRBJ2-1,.,CASSYGGGAYNEQFF,TGTGCCAGCAGTTACGGGGGGGGTGCCTACAATGAGCAGTTCTTC
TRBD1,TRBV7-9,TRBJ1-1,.,CASSLVGTGGDEAFF,TGTGCCAGCAGCTTAGTAGGGACAGGGGGAGATGAAGCTTTCTTT
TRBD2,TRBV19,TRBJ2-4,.,CASPGLAGRTKNIQYF,TGTGCCAGCCCGGGACTAGCGGGCAGGACCAAAAACATTCAGTACTTC
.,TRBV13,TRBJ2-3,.,CASTVLRGLTDTQYF,TGTGCCAGCACCGTTCTCCGGGGCCTCACAGATACGCAGTATTTT
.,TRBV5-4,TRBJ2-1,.,CASRDIGPGSYNEQFF,TGTGCCAGCAGAGACATTGGGCCTGGGTCCTACAATGAGCAGTTCTTC
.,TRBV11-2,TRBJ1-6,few,CASSLEKASPLHF,TGTGCCAGCAGCTTAGAAAAGGCTTCACCCCTCCACTTT
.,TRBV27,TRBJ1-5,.,CASSYGGNQPQHF,TGTGCCAGCAGTTACGGGGGCAATCAGCCCCAGCATTTT
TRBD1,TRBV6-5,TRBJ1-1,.,CASRSRQGADTEAFF,TGTGCCAGCAGATCACGGCAGGGGGCGGACACTGAAGCTTTCTTT
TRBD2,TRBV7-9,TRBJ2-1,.,CASSLTSLAGGPHEQFF,TGTGCCAGCAGCTTAACCTCACTAGCGGGGGGGCCCCATGAGCAGTTCTTC
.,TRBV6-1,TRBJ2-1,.,CASSEVPHEQFF,TGTGCCAGCAGTGAAGTGCCCCATGAGCAGTTCTTC
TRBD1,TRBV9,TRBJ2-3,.,CASSAPLSRDRGPDTQYF,TGTGCCAGCAGCGCCCCCTTATCCCGGGACAGGGGTCCAGATACGCAGTATTTT
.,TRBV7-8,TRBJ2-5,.,CASSFRQNQETQYF,TGTGCCAGCAGCTTTCGGCAAAACCAAGAGACCCAGTACTTC
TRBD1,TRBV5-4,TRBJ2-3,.,CASSLEGGARADTQYF,TGTGCCAGCAGCTTGGAAGGGGGCGCTCGGGCAGATACGCAGTATTTT
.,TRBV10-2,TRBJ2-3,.,CASRDRPSTDTQYF,TGCGCCAGCAGGGACAGACCTAGCACAGATACGCAGTATTTT
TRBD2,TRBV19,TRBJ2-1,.,CASSSWTSVYNEQFF,TGTGCCAGTAGTTCTTGGACTAGCGTCTACAATGAGCAGTTCTTC
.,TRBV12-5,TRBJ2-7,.,CASGLPGYEQYF,TGTGCTAGTGGTCTCCCGGGGTACGAGCAGTACTTC
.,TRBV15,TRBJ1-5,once,CATSRKDSNQPQHF,TGTGCCACCAGCAGGAAAGATAGCAATCAGCCCCAGCATTTT
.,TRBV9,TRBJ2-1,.,CASSVASWPYNEQFF,TGTGCCAGCAGCGTAGCCTCCTGGCCGTACAATGAGCAGTTCTTC
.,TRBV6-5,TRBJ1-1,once,CASSYDGGALNTEAFF,TGTGCCAGCAGTTACGATGGAGGGGCATTGAACACTGAAGCTTTCTTT
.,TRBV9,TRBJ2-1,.,CASSQDGQEQFF,TGTGCCAGCAGCCAAGACGGACAGGAGCAGTTCTTC
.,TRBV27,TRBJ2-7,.,CASSPAGLSTYEQYF,TGTGCCAGCAGCCCCGCCGGACTCTCTACCTACGAGCAGTACTTC
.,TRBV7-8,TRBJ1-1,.,CASSWTMGPNTEAFF,TGTGCCAGCAGCTGGACCATGGGTCCGAACACTGAAGCTTTCTTT
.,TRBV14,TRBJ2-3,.,CASSLRPDTQYF,TGTGCCAGCAGCCTAAGGCCCGATACGCAGTATTTT
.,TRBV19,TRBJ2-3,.,CASSPATGYTQYF,TGTGCCAGTAGTCCCGCCACGGGGTATACGCAGTATTTT
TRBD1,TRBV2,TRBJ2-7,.,CASSGPGTEKLRSYEQYF,TGTGCCAGCAGTGGTCCCGGGACAGAAAAACTCCGCTCCTACGAGCAGTACTTC
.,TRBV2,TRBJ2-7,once,CASSDRRTNYEQYF,TGTGCCAGCAGTGATCGGCGGACGAACTACGAGCAGTACTTC
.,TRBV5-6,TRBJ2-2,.,CASLSSGRDTGELFF,TGTGCCAGCTTAAGCAGTGGTCGCGACACCGGGGAGCTGTTTTTT
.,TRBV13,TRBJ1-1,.,CASSLGVLNTEAFF,TGTGCCAGCAGCTTAGGTGTGTTGAACACTGAAGCTTTCTTT
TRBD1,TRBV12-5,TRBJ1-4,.,CASGLIGTGNEKLFF,TGTGCTAGTGGTTTGATAGGGACAGGGAATGAAAAACTGTTTTTT
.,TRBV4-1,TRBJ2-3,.,CASSDNLASTDTQYF,TGCGCCAGCAGCGATAATTTGGCTAGCACAGATACGCAGTATTTT
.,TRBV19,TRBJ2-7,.,CASSITQSSSYEQYF,TGTGCCAGTAGTATTACACAGAGTAGCTCCTACGAGCAGTACTTC
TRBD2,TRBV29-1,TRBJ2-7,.,CSAVGGDTYEQYF,TGCAGCGCGGTCGGGGGGGACACCTACGAGCAGTACTTC
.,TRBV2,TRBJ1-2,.,CASSDLVNYGYTF,TGTGCCAGCAGTGACCTGGTCAACTATGGCTACACCTTC